This T cell receptor (beta chain) was found in a study of blood T cells in healthy people across ages. Study-wide background: Per two T cells, template switching captured roughly one barcoded beta molecule.

There are 13 residues in the CDR3. CDR1 is DFQATT, CDR2 SNEGSKA, per germline (reference sequence). Total RNA was isolated from each sample in quantities of at least 5 micrograms. Primers used in a second PCR of roughly 7 to 11 cycles were a sample-barcoded 5' primer and a J-beta primer mix. Individual samples furnished no less than 3 million CDR3-containing paired-end reads apiece. Each CDR3 protein is one row after TCRdb ran MiXCR on the 5' RACE reads. The sample includes nearly 800,000 distinct CDR3 sequences, 20% to 25% of them seen just once. These data were also filed under a second study, of T cells of mothers and their children. That paper notes: Thymic selection molds TCR recombination output in much the same way for related pairs as for unrelated pairs.

This TCR derives from a boy younger than 18 in good health. The material sequenced was blood. The chain combines TRBV20-1 with TRBJ2-5; D perhaps matches TRBD2 (5 bases). The better agreement between TRBJ2-7 and the DNA end casts doubt on the J call. CDR3 loop: CSARVTGFYEQYF. The CDR3 nucleotides read TGCAGTGCTAGAGTGACGGGATTCTACGAGCAGTACTTC.